This record concerns one T cell receptor beta chain sequence. This sample stems from a study of blood T cell repertoires in COVID-19. About the research overall: Both acute and convalescent COVID-19 samples were obtained from the United States, Italy and Spain.

V was shortened by 5 bases and J by 4 bases, with 11 bases between the two germline ends. The CDR3 extends over 13 amino acids. Generated by immunoSEQ multiplex PCR, the TCRdb table keeps only in-frame clones and is missing some. The sample consists of under 70,000 clones, 75% to 95% of them appearing once. V and J are TRBV12-3 or TRBV12-4 and TRBJ1-2; weak D call: TRBD1 (6 bases). This clonotype was sampled from a human donor with active COVID-19. The donor label of this sample is uncertain. Sequencing was carried out using peripheral blood. The chain's CDR3 is CASSPTGTYGYTF. CDR3 coding DNA: TGTGCCAGCAGTCCTACAGGGACCTATGGCTACACCTTC.